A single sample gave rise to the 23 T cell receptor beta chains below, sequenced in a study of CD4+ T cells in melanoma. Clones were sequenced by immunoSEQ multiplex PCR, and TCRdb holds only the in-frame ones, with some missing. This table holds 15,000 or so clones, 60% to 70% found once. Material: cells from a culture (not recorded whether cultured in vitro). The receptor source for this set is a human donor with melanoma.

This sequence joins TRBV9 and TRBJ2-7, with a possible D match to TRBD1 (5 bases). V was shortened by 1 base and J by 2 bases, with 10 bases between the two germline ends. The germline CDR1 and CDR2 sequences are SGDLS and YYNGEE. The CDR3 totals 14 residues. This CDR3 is CASSVSAGPYEQYF. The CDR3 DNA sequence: TGTGCCAGCAGCGTATCAGCAGGGCCCTACGAGCAGTACTTC.

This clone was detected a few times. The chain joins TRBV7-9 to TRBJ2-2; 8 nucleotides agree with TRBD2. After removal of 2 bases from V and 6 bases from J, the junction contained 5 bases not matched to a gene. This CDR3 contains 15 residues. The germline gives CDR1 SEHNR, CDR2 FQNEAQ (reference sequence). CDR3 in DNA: TGTGCCAGCAGCTTACGGGGGGGAGAAGCCGGGGAGCTGTTTTTT. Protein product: CASSLRGGEAGELFF.

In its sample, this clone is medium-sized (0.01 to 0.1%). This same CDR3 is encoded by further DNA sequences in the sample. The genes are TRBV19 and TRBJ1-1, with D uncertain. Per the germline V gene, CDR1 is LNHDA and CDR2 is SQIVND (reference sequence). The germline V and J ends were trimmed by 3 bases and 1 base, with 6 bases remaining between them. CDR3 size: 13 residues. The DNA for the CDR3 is TGTGCCAGTAGTATTTCCAGGAACACTGAAGCTTTCTTT. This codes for CASSISRNTEAFF.

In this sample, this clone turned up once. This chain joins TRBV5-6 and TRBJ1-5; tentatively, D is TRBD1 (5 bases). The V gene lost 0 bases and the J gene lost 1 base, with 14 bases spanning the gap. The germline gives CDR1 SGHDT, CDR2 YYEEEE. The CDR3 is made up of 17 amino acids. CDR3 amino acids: CASSLEGREGSNQPQHF. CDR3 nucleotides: TGTGCCAGCAGCTTGGAGGGCAGGGAAGGGAGCAATCAGCCCCAGCATTTT.

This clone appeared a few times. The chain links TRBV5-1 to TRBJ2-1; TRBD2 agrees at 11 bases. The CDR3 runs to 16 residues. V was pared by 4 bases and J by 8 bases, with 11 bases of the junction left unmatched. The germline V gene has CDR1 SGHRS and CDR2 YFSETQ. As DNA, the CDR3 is TGCGCCAGCAGCCCCTACCTAGCGGGGGGCCGCGATGAGCAGTTCTTC. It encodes CASSPYLAGGRDEQFF. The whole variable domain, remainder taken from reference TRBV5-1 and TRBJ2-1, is KAGVTQTPRYLIKTRGQQVTLSCSPISGHRSVSWYQQTPGQGLQFLFEYFSETQRNKGNFPGRFSGRQFSNSRSEMNVSTLELGDSALYLCASSPYLAGGRDEQFFGPGTRLTVL.

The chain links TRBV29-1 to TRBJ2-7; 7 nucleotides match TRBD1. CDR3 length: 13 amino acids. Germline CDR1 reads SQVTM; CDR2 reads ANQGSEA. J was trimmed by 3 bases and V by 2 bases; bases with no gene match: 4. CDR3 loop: CSVESRQGYEQYF. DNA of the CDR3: TGCAGCGTTGAAAGTAGACAGGGCTACGAGCAGTACTTC.

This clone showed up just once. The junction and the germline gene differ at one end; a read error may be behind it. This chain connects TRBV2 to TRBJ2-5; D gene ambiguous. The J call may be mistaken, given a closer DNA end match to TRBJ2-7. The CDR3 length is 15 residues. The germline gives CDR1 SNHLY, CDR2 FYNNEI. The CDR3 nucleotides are TGTGCCAGCAGTGAAGCGCTTCGGCTCTCCCACGAGCAGTACTTC. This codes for CASSEALRLSHEQYF.

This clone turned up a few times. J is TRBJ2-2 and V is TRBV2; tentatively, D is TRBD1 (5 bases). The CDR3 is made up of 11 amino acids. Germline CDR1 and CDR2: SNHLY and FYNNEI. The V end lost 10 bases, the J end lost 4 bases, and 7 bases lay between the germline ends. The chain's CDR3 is CATQGTGELFF. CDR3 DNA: TGTGCCACGCAGGGCACCGGGGAGCTGTTTTTT.

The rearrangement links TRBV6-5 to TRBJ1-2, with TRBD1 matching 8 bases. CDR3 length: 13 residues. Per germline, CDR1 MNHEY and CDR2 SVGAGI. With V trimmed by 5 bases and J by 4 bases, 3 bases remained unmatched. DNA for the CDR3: TGTGCCAGCAGTGGGGACAGGAGCTATGGCTACACCTTC. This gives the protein CASSGDRSYGYTF.

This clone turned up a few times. CDR3: CASSVGESGPQHF. CDR3 sequence (DNA): TGTGCCAGCAGTGTGGGGGAGAGTGGGCCCCAGCATTTT. The rearrangement links TRBV2 to TRBJ1-5; possibly TRBD1 for D (5 bases). This CDR3 spans 13 amino acids. The germline V gene has CDR1 SNHLY and CDR2 FYNNEI. With 4 bases removed from V and 9 bases from J, the gap between germline ends came to 13 bases.

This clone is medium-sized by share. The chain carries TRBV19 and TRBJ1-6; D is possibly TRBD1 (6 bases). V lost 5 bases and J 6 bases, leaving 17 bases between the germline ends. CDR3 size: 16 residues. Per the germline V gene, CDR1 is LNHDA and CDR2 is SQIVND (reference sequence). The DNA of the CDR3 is TGTGCCAGTAGTCCCCAGGGGTTACAGGGTAATTCACCCCTCCACTTT. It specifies CASSPQGLQGNSPLHF.

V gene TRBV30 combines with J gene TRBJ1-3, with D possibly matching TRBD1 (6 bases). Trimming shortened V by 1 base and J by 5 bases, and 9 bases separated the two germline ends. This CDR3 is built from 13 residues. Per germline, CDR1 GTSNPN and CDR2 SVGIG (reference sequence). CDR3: CAWSGTARNTIYF. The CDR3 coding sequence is TGTGCCTGGAGTGGGACAGCGCGAAACACCATATATTTT.

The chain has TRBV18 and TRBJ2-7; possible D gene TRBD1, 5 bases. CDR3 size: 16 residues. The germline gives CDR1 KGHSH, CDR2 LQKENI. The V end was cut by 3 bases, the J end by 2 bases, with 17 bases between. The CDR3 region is CASSPLETVETYEQYF. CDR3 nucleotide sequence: TGTGCCAGCTCACCCCTCGAGACAGTTGAGACCTACGAGCAGTACTTC.

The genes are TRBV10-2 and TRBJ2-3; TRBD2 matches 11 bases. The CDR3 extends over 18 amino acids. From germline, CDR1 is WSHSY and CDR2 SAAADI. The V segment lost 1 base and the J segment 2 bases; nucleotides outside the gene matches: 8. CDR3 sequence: CASSEYLRLAGNTDTQYF. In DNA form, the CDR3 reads TGCGCCAGCAGTGAGTATTTGCGACTAGCGGGGAACACAGATACGCAGTATTTT.

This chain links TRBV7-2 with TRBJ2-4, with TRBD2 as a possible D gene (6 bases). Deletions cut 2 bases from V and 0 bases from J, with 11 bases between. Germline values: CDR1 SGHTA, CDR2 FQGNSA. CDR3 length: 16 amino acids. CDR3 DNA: TGTGCCAGCAGCTTAACGGGGGTAATAGCCAAAAACATTCAGTACTTC. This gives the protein CASSLTGVIAKNIQYF.

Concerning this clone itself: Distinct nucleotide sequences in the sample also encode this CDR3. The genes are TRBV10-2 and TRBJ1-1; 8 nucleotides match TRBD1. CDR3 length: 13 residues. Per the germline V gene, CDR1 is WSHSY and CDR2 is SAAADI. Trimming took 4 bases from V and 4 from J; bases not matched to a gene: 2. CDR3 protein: CASSVTGGTEAFF. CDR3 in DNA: TGCGCCAGCAGTGTTACAGGGGGCACTGAAGCTTTCTTT.

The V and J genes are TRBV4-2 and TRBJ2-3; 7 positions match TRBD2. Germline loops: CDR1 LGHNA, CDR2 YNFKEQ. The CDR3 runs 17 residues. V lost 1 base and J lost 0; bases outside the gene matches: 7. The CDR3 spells CASSQGALAASTDTQYF. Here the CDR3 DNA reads TGTGCCAGCAGCCAAGGGGCTCTAGCGGCTAGCACAGATACGCAGTATTTT.

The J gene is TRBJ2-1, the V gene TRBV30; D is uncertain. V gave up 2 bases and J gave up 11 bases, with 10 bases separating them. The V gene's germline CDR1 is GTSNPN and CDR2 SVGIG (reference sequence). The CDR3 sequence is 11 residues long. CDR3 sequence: CAWSRHHQQFF. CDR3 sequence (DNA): TGTGCCTGGAGTAGACACCATCAGCAGTTCTTC.

The CDR3 sequence: CASIGQNYGYTF. DNA of the CDR3: TGTGCCAGCATCGGGCAAAACTATGGCTACACCTTC. V and J are TRBV27 and TRBJ1-2, with D unclear. Per germline, CDR1 MNHEY and CDR2 SMNVEV (reference sequence). The CDR3 is 12 residues long. V was cut by 7 bases and J by 2 bases, with 8 bases left in between.

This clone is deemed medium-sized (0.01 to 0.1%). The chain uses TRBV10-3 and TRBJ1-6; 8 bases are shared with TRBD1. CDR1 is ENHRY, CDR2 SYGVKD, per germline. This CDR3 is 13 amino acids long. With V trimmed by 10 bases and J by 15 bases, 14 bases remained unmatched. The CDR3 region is CATLQGDRMVLHF. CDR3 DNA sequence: TGTGCCACGCTACAGGGGGATAGGATGGTCCTCCACTTT.

The CDR3 sequence: CASSRMGTGDEQYF. The CDR3 DNA reads TGTGCCAGCAGCCGTATGGGGACAGGGGACGAGCAGTACTTC. This chain connects TRBV5-4 to TRBJ2-7; 10 bases fit TRBD1. The germline CDR1 and CDR2 sequences are SGHNT and YYREEE (reference sequence). The CDR3 extends over 14 amino acids. With V trimmed by 4 bases and J by 5 bases, 6 bases remained unmatched.

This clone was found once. CDR3 in amino acids: CASSYVVFGNTEAFF. CDR3 DNA sequence: TGTGCCAGCAGCTACGTAGTATTCGGGAACACTGAAGCTTTCTTT. V gene TRBV4-2 combines with J gene TRBJ1-1; no clear D gene. This CDR3 is built from 15 residues. The V end was cut by 5 bases, the J end by 1 base, with 14 bases between. Germline assignment: CDR1 LGHNA and CDR2 YNFKEQ.

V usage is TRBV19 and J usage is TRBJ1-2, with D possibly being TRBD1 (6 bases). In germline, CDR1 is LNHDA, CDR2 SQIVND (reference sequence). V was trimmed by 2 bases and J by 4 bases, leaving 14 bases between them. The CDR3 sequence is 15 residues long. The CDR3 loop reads CASSISSSGAYGYTF. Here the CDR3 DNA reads TGTGCCAGTAGTATAAGTTCGTCAGGGGCCTATGGCTACACCTTC.